Listed below are T cell receptor beta chains from one sample, sequenced in a study of T-cell memory formation after mild COVID-19. Each CDR3 protein is one row after TCRdb ran MiXCR on the 5' RACE reads. This table holds 300,000 to 400,000 distinct CDR3 sequences, about 21% found once. Material: PBMCs or a T cell subset sorted from them (not recorded which). The receptor set was obtained from an adult woman who had mild COVID-19 (a few samples of this study predate the infection). Cell type and time point are not known. Each CDR3 is given with its conserved first and last residue. Each record gives: clone size, V gene, J gene, D gene, CDR3 protein, CDR3 DNA. The D gene is left open where the match is weak. Clone sizes are given selectively: once, few, many, or a class where the clone is expanded.

abundance: .; v_gene: TRBV6-5; j_gene: TRBJ2-3; d_gene: TRBD2; CDR3aa: CASSWTSGRAARADTQYF; CDR3nt: TGTGCCAGCAGTTGGACTAGCGGGAGGGCCGCCAGGGCAGATACGCAGTATTTT
abundance: .; v_gene: TRBV30; j_gene: TRBJ1-4; d_gene: .; CDR3aa: CAWRGDGRNEKLFF; CDR3nt: TGTGCCTGGAGGGGGGACGGACGAAATGAAAAACTGTTTTTT
abundance: .; v_gene: TRBV24-1; j_gene: TRBJ2-3; d_gene: .; CDR3aa: CATSRRHFLGGTDTQYF; CDR3nt: TGTGCCACCAGCCGGAGACACTTTCTGGGGGGCACGGATACGCAGTATTTT
abundance: many; v_gene: TRBV7-9; j_gene: TRBJ2-7; d_gene: .; CDR3aa: CASSLSAASYEQYF; CDR3nt: TGTGCCAGCAGCTTGTCCGCGGCTAGCTACGAGCAGTACTTC
abundance: few; v_gene: TRBV5-1; j_gene: TRBJ2-1; d_gene: .; CDR3aa: CASSLGVMGGNNEQFF; CDR3nt: TGCGCCAGCAGCTTGGGCGTCATGGGTGGGAACAATGAGCAGTTCTTC
abundance: .; v_gene: TRBV18; j_gene: TRBJ1-2; d_gene: .; CDR3aa: CASSPRERGATHGYTF; CDR3nt: TGTGCCAGCTCACCAAGGGAAAGGGGCGCTACCCATGGCTACACCTTC
abundance: few; v_gene: TRBV7-9; j_gene: TRBJ1-1; d_gene: .; CDR3aa: CASSPGGGTNTEAFF; CDR3nt: TGTGCCAGCAGCCCAGGTGGGGGGACGAACACTGAAGCTTTCTTT
abundance: few; v_gene: TRBV4-1; j_gene: TRBJ1-4; d_gene: .; CDR3aa: CASSQDPGLTNEKLFF; CDR3nt: TGCGCCAGCAGCCAAGACCCGGGCCTAACTAATGAAAAACTGTTTTTT
abundance: many; v_gene: TRBV20-1; j_gene: TRBJ2-3; d_gene: TRBD2; CDR3aa: CSALPIAGATDTQYF; CDR3nt: TGCAGTGCCCTCCCCATAGCGGGGGCCACAGATACGCAGTATTTT
abundance: few; v_gene: TRBV20-1; j_gene: TRBJ1-1; d_gene: .; CDR3aa: CSAPETGDFEAFF; CDR3nt: TGCAGTGCACCTGAGACAGGAGACTTTGAAGCTTTCTTT